This TCR beta chain comes out of a study of control samples from healthy donors and cancer patients. Generated by immunoSEQ multiplex PCR, the TCRdb table keeps only in-frame clones and is missing some. The sample shows some 120,000 clones, approximately 88% of them seen only once. Sequencing was performed on blood. The TCR comes from a man aged 50-60 years in good health.

The CDR3, as DNA: TGCGCCAGCAGCTCGGAAGGACAGGCGGATGGCTACACCTTC. The encoded protein is CASSSEGQADGYTF. The chain carries TRBV5-1 and TRBJ1-2; 7 bases match TRBD1. The CDR3 covers 14 residues. Germline CDR1 SGHRS, CDR2 YFSETQ. Trimming cost V 3 bases and J 6 bases; bases outside gene matches: 8.